Below are 9 T cell receptor beta chains sequenced from a single sample in a study of blood T cells in healthy people across ages. The second PCR ran roughly 7 to 11 cycles with a sample-barcoded 5' primer and J-beta primers. TCRdb fed the 5' RACE reads into MiXCR, producing one record per CDR3 protein. The repertoire holds 650,000 to 700,000 distinct CDR3 sequences, with around 32% as singletons. Sequencing input: blood. All receptors come from a woman aged 80 or over in good health.

A few counts support this clonotype. This chain connects TRBV20-1 to TRBJ2-3; 11 nucleotides line up with TRBD2. V shed 6 bases, J shed 7 bases, and the junction held 9 bases outside the gene matches. Germline V gene lookup returns CDR1 DFQATT and CDR2 SNEGSKA (reference sequence). The CDR3 runs 14 residues. The CDR3: CSASTSGGRNTQYF. The CDR3 DNA is TGCAGTGCAAGTACTAGCGGGGGTCGGAATACGCAGTATTTT.

The chain employs TRBV27 and TRBJ2-1, with D possibly matching TRBD2 (5 bases). There are 16 residues in the CDR3. CDR1 MNHEY and CDR2 SMNVEV come from the germline V gene (reference sequence). V lost 5 bases to trimming and J lost 7 bases, with 21 bases between them. As DNA, the CDR3 is TGTGCCAGCAGTGATAGCGATGCGACTCCCACGAATGAGCAGTTCTTC. As protein: CASSDSDATPTNEQFF.

Many counts were recorded for this clonotype. V and J are TRBV20-1 and TRBJ2-7, with 8 bases lining up with TRBD1. Trimming removed 6 bases from V and 5 bases from J; junction bases left unmatched: 15. CDR3 length: 15 residues. Per the germline V gene, CDR1 is DFQATT and CDR2 is SNEGSKA (reference sequence). Here the CDR3 reads CSASPKLRQGNEQYF. CDR3 in DNA: TGCAGTGCAAGTCCTAAACTTAGACAGGGGAACGAGCAGTACTTC.

This chain joins TRBV4-3 and TRBJ2-5, with 15 bases aligning to TRBD2. The CDR3 sequence is 18 residues long. The junction had 5 bases not matched to a gene; V was cut back by 1 base and J by 2 bases. Germline assignment: CDR1 LGHNA and CDR2 YSLEER. The CDR3 DNA reads TGCGCCAGCAGCCAAGGACCCGGGACTAGCGGGGGGCAAGAGACCCAGTACTTC. Translating it yields CASSQGPGTSGGQETQYF.

This clonotype has a count of ten or more. The rearrangement uses TRBV7-2 and TRBJ2-5, with 7 bases aligning to TRBD2. Trimming took 2 bases from V and 2 from J; bases not matched to a gene: 8. This CDR3 comprises 16 residues. Germline V CDR1 and CDR2: SGHTA, FQGNSA. The CDR3 spells CASSLRGLAAQETQYF. DNA of the CDR3: TGTGCCAGCAGCTTAAGAGGGCTAGCGGCACAAGAGACCCAGTACTTC. The variable domain in full, with the rest retrieved from reference TRBV7-2 and TRBJ2-5, is GAGVSQSPSNKVTEKGKDVELRCDPISGHTALYWYRQSLGQGLEFLIYFQGNSAPDKSGLPSDRFSAERTGGSVSTLTIQRTQQEDSAVYLCASSLRGLAAQETQYFGPGTRLLVL.

This clonotype was recorded many times. This chain connects TRBV29-1 to TRBJ1-2; 11 bases match TRBD1. This CDR3 comprises 15 residues. V was pared by 2 bases and J by 3 bases, with 5 bases of the junction left unmatched. The V gene's germline CDR1 is SQVTM and CDR2 ANQGSEA. The CDR3 protein is CSVESRDRGDYGYTF. For the CDR3, the DNA is TGCAGCGTTGAATCGCGGGACAGGGGGGACTATGGCTACACCTTC.

This clonotype was detected ten times or more. The genes are TRBV20-1 and TRBJ1-2; D might be TRBD1 (5 bases). This CDR3 region has 12 residues. Germline-derived CDR1 and CDR2 are DFQATT and SNEGSKA (reference sequence). V shed 3 bases and J shed 2 bases, with 7 bases lying between them. CDR3 in DNA: TGCAGTGCTAGGGGACGGAACTATGGCTACACCTTC. Translating gives CSARGRNYGYTF.

The CDR3 here is CSVDYIRSMKSDGYTF. The CDR3 DNA sequence: TGCAGCGTTGATTATATACGCAGTATGAAATCGGATGGCTACACCTTC. This chain uses TRBV29-1 with TRBJ1-2; the D is unclear. V lost 3 bases and J lost 6, with 23 bases in between. The CDR3 runs to 16 residues. CDR1 and CDR2 (germline): SQVTM, ANQGSEA.

This clonotype has a count of ten or more. V and J are TRBV12-3 or TRBV12-4 and TRBJ2-5, with D maybe TRBD2 (6 bases). The CDR3 is made up of 12 amino acids. Between the trimmed V and J ends, which lost 4 bases and 3 bases, there was a span of 6 bases. The CDR3, as DNA: TGTGCCAGCAGTTGGGGGGAAGAGACCCAGTACTTC. This gives the protein CASSWGEETQYF.